This TCR delta chain was recorded in a study of gamma delta lymphoproliferative disorders and STAT genes. General study points: Controls likely had mixed maturation stages, while leukemic cells were mostly terminal effectors.

TCRdb redid clone calling on the multiplex PCR reads using CATT. The profile covers about 930 delta-chain clones, with approximately 1.5% appearing a single time and roughly 70% taken by the ten largest. This CDR3 contains 20 residues. The ends lost 5 bases at V and 2 bases at J; junction bases unmatched: 18. Germline CDR1 reads TSWWSYY; CDR2 reads QGS. By frequency in the sample, this clone is large (0.1 to 1%). What it binds is unknown. Other DNA sequences in the sample encode the same CDR3. PBMCs from patients and controls supplied the genomic DNA for sequencing. Sequencing input: blood. This TCR was recovered from a human donor in good health. The V call is TRDV1, the J call TRDJ1; 12 positions agree with TRDD3. CDR3: CALGFPSFGLGDTRTDKLIF. The CDR3 bases are TGTGCTCTTGGGTTCCCATCCTTCGGTCTGGGGGATACGCGAACCGATAAACTCATCTTT.